Listed below are T cell receptor delta chains from one sample, sequenced in a study of gamma-delta chains in newborns, infants, children. TCRdb repeated clone calling on the reads with CATT. The table includes around 4,800 delta-chain clones, approximately 38% detected once. The sequencing input was blood. The receptors derive from a child who received the measles vaccine. Both conserved end residues are part of each CDR3. A D gene is named only where the DNA matches it firmly. Clone size appears in some rows only: once, few, many, or a class for an expanded clone.

CACDTGGFSSWDTRQMFF | TGTGCCTGTGACACTGGGGGATTCAGCTCCTGGGACACCCGACAGATGTTTTTC | TRDJ3 | medium-sized | TRDV2 | TRDD3
CALGELIPSLGDVISDKLIF | TGTGCTCTTGGGGAGCTTATTCCCTCACTGGGGGATGTTATTTCCGATAAACTCATCTTT | TRDJ1 | large | TRDV1 | TRDD3
CACLTLPVPINTDKLIF | TGTGCCTGTTTAACCCTCCCTGTACCGATAAACACCGATAAACTCATCTTT | TRDJ1 | few | TRDV3 | NA
CALGEERKGVDRADKLIF | TGTGCTCTTGGGGAAGAAAGGAAAGGGGTTGATAGAGCCGATAAACTCATCTTT | TRDJ1 | NA | TRDV1 | NA
CACDTVLGDTQSPYTDKLIF | TGTGCCTGTGACACAGTACTGGGGGATACGCAATCCCCGTACACCGATAAACTCATCTTT | TRDJ1 | few | TRDV2 | TRDD3
CALGERIGGSRNKLIF | TGTGCTCTTGGGGAAAGAATCGGGGGAAGTAGGAATAAACTCATCTTT | TRDJ1 | NA | TRDV1 | NA
CALRRGIGPWGIQGSPLTAQLFF | TGTGCTCTTCGACGGGGAATCGGTCCCTGGGGGATACAGGGAAGTCCTTTGACAGCACAACTCTTCTTT | TRDJ2 | NA | TRDV1 | TRDD3
CALGDQFLPQYWGTPYTDKLIF | TGTGCTCTTGGGGATCAATTCCTACCGCAGTACTGGGGGACCCCGTACACCGATAAACTCATCTTT | TRDJ1 | NA | TRDV1 | TRDD3
CALGDSFLRPPTGGSPYTDKLIF | TGTGCTCTTGGGGACTCCTTCCTACGACCCCCTACTGGGGGATCCCCGTACACCGATAAACTCATCTTT | TRDJ1 | NA | TRDV1 | NA
CALGEAFPSCSLGDTHEQPVPYTDKLIF | TGTGCTCTTGGAGAGGCCTTTCCATCCTGCTCCCTGGGGGATACGCACGAGCAACCGGTGCCGTACACCGATAAACTCATCTTT | TRDJ1 | few | TRDV1 | TRDD3
CALGEDPPSRRRIWGIRVSTDKLIF | TGTGCTCTTGGGGAAGACCCGCCTTCCCGCCGGCGGATTTGGGGGATACGCGTATCCACCGATAAACTCATCTTT | TRDJ1 | NA | TRDV1 | TRDD3
CALGEKPVSKFVEFSEFFLLGEYTDKLIF | TGTGCTCTTGGGGAAAAGCCCGTCTCCAAATTCGTTGAGTTTAGTGAGTTTTTTTTACTGGGGGAATACACCGATAAACTCATCTTT | TRDJ1 | NA | TRDV1 | TRDD3
CACDSLWTGGKYTDKLIF | TGTGCCTGTGACTCGTTATGGACTGGGGGTAAGTACACCGATAAACTCATCTTT | TRDJ1 | NA | TRDV2 | TRDD3
CALGEGLPSPWGIMNTDKLIF | TGTGCTCTTGGGGAGGGCCTTCCCTCCCCCTGGGGGATCATGAACACCGATAAACTCATCTTT | TRDJ1 | few | TRDV1 | TRDD3
CALGKTSIPGGSPTDKLIF | TGTGCTCTTGGGAAGACTTCAATTCCTGGGGGATCCCCCACCGATAAACTCATCTTT | TRDJ1 | NA | TRDV1 | TRDD3
CALGRSEMGDTDTDKLIF | TGTGCTCTTGGGAGATCTGAAATGGGGGATACAGACACCGATAAACTCATCTTT | TRDJ1 | NA | TRDV1 | TRDD3
CACDSQYWGIQRGGYWDTRQMFF | TGTGCCTGTGACTCTCAGTACTGGGGGATACAAAGAGGCGGCTACTGGGACACCCGACAGATGTTTTTC | TRDJ3 | medium-sized | TRDV2 | TRDD3
CALGVGGLPTHFYTDKLIF | TGTGCTCTTGGGGTGGGGGGCCTTCCTACACACTTCTACACCGATAAACTCATCTTT | TRDJ1 | NA | TRDV1 | TRDD2
CACDMLGGREQQPDGSWDTRQMFF | TGTGCCTGTGACATGCTCGGGGGGCGCGAACAACAGCCCGATGGCTCCTGGGACACCCGACAGATGTTTTTC | TRDJ3 | few | TRDV2 | NA
CALGERPLFGYVDWGGPDKLIF | TGTGCTCTTGGGGAACGCCCCCTCTTTGGCTACGTGGACTGGGGGGGGCCCGATAAACTCATCTTT | TRDJ1 | medium-sized | TRDV1 | TRDD3
CALGERGGTTTDKLIF | TGTGCTCTTGGGGAACGGGGGGGTACCACCACCGATAAACTCATCTTT | TRDJ1 | few | TRDV1 | NA
CAPGETKGPSPNYWGTGPYTDKLIF | TGTGCTCCTGGGGAAACGAAGGGACCTTCCCCCAATTACTGGGGGACGGGCCCGTACACCGATAAACTCATCTTT | TRDJ1 | NA | TRDV1 | TRDD3
CALGERGAYLEYTDKLIF | TGTGCTCTTGGGGAAAGAGGGGCGTACTTGGAGTACACCGATAAACTCATCTTT | TRDJ1 | few | TRDV1 | NA
CAFAPAPTSGWQLGGNTDKLIF | TGTGCCTTTGCCCCTGCCCCTACTTCCGGCTGGCAGCTGGGGGGTAACACCGATAAACTCATCTTT | TRDJ1 | NA | TRDV3 | TRDD3
CALTVVPRVTGGYNTDKLIF | TGTGCTCTTACCGTGGTTCCTAGGGTTACCGGGGGATACAACACCGATAAACTCATCTTT | TRDJ1 | NA | TRDV1 | TRDD3
CACDTIGGYAGSSWDTRQMFF | TGTGCCTGTGACACGATTGGGGGATACGCTGGGAGCTCCTGGGACACCCGACAGATGTTTTTC | TRDJ3 | NA | TRDV2 | TRDD3
CALGESPTFLLGIRKLIF | TGTGCTCTTGGGGAAAGTCCTACGTTCCTACTGGGGATCCGGAAACTCATCTTT | TRDJ1 | NA | TRDV1 | NA
CALGELGSLYWGISPDKLIF | TGTGCTCTCGGGGAACTAGGTTCCCTATACTGGGGGATAAGTCCCGATAAACTCATCTTT | TRDJ1 | NA | TRDV1 | TRDD3